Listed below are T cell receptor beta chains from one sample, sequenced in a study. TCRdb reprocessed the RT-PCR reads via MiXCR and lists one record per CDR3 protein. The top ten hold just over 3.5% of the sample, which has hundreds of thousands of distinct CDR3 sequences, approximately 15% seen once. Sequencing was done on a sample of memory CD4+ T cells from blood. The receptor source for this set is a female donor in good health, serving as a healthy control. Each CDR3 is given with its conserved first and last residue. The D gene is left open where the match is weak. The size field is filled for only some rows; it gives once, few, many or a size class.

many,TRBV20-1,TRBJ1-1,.,TGCAATGCCCGGGACGCGAGGGGCACTGAAGCTTTCTTT,CNARDARGTEAFF
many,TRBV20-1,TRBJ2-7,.,TGCAGCCCGTGGACATCTTCCTACGAGCAGTACTTC,CSPWTSSYEQYF
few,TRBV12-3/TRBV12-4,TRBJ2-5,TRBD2,TGTGCCAGCAGTTTAGCGCCGGTAGCGGGGGGGCCATGGGAAGAGACCCAGTACTTC,CASSLAPVAGGPWEETQYF
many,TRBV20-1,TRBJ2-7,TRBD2,TGCAGTGCTCGGGGGAGGGCCGAGTACGAGCAGTACTTC,CSARGRAEYEQYF
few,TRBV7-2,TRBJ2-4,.,TGTGCCAGCAGCTCATTCTGGGGAGACAAAAACATTCAGTACTTC,CASSSFWGDKNIQYF
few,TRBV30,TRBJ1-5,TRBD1,TGTGCCTGGAGTGGGGACAGGGAGGAACAGCCCCAGCATTTT,CAWSGDREEQPQHF
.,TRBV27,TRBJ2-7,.,TGTGCCAGCAGTTTTCATTCCCTAGCGACCACCTACGAGCAGTACTTC,CASSFHSLATTYEQYF
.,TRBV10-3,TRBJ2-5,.,TGTGCCATCAGTGAATTAGCAGGGGAGACCCAGTACTTC,CAISELAGETQYF
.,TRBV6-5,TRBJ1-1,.,TGTGCCAGCAGTCCCGGGGGTCATGAAGCTTTCTTT,CASSPGGHEAFF
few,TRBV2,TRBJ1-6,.,TGTGCCAGCAGGGTGGAGTTAGGGAGGAATTCACCCCTCCACTTT,CASRVELGRNSPLHF
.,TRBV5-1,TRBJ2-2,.,TGCGCCAGCAGCTTGGTCGCGGGAAGATTCACCGGGGAGCTGTTTTTT,CASSLVAGRFTGELFF
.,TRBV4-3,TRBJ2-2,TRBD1,TGCGCCAGCAGCCAAGAGAGACAGGGGAACACCGGGGAGCTGTTTTTT,CASSQERQGNTGELFF
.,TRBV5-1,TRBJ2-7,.,TGCGCCAGCAGCCAATCTACGCAACTAGTGGTGCAGTACTTC,CASSQSTQLVVQYF
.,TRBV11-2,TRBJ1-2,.,TGTGCCAGCAGCCCTGGGGCCACCTCCCAGGGCTACACCTTC,CASSPGATSQGYTF
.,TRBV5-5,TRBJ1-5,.,TGTGCCAACAGCTTAGGGACGCCCAACAATCAGCCCCAGCATTTT,CANSLGTPNNQPQHF
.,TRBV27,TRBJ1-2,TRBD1,TGTGCCAGCAGATATGACAGGGGGGATGGCTACACCTTC,CASRYDRGDGYTF
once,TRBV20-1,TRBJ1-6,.,TGCAGTGTCCCGGGGGGATACAGTACGGGGGGATTGGTCGGTAATTCACCCCTCCACTTT,CSVPGGYSTGGLVGNSPLHF
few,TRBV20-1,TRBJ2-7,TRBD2,TGCAGTGCCCCCCGGCGGGAGGGCCCCCACGAGCAGTACTTC,CSAPRREGPHEQYF
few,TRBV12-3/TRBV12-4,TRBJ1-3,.,TGTGCCAGCAGTTGGACTCTGAGCTCTGGAAACACCATATATTTT,CASSWTLSSGNTIYF
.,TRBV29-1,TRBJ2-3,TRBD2,TGCAGCGCCCCGGGGAGCGGGAGTGGGAATGAGCAGTATTTT,CSAPGSGSGNEQYF
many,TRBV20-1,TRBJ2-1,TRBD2,TGCAGTGCTAGCGGTGGCCGGACTAGCGGGACCAATGAGCAGTTCTTC,CSASGGRTSGTNEQFF
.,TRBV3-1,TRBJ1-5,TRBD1,TGTGCCAGCAGCCAAGAGGGGGCAGGGGGCAGTTTCAATCAGCCCCAGCATTTT,CASSQEGAGGSFNQPQHF
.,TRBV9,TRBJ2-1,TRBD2,TGTGCCAGCAGCGTAGAAGCGGGGGGGCCTGGGGATGAGCAGTTCTTC,CASSVEAGGPGDEQFF
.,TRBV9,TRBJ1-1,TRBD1,TGTGCCAGCAGCGCAACTGGGACAGCGAACACTGAAGCTTTCTTT,CASSATGTANTEAFF
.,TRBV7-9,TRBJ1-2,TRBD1,TGTGCCAGCAGCGAGGCGACAGGGGGCATGGGTGGCTACACCTTC,CASSEATGGMGGYTF
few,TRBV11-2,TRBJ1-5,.,TGTGCCAGCAGCTTAGGCGGGGGAAATAGCAATCAGCCCCAGCATTTT,CASSLGGGNSNQPQHF
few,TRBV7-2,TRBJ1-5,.,TGTGCCAGCAGCTTTCAGAGCAATCAGCCCCAGCATTTT,CASSFQSNQPQHF
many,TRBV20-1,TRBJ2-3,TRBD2,TGCAGTGCTCGTGTTGGGGCTAGCGGCCTCACAGATACGCAGTATTTT,CSARVGASGLTDTQYF
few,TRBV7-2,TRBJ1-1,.,TGTGCCAGCAGCCGACGAGGCCAGTTGAACACTGAAGCTTTCTTT,CASSRRGQLNTEAFF
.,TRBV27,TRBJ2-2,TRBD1,TGTGCCAGTTTTACCACTGGACAGGGCGTCGCCGGGGAGCTGTTTTTT,CASFTTGQGVAGELFF
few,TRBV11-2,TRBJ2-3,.,TGTGCCAGCAGCAAAGACACTCTAGATACGCAGTATTTT,CASSKDTLDTQYF
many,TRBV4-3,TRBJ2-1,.,TGCGCCAGCAGCCAAGACGCTTCAGTGCAGTTCTTC,CASSQDASVQFF
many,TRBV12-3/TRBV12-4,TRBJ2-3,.,TGTGCCAGCAGTCCCCGTGGGCGTGCAGATACGCAGTATTTT,CASSPRGRADTQYF
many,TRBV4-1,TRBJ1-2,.,TGCGCCAGCAGCCAAGAGAGGGTCTATGGCTACACCTTC,CASSQERVYGYTF
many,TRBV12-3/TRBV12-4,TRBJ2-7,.,TGTGCCAGCAGTTTAATGGGGTGGTTCGACGAGCAGTACTTC,CASSLMGWFDEQYF
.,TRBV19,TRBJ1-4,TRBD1,TGTGCCAGTACCAACAGGGGAGCTAATGAAAAACTGTTTTTT,CASTNRGANEKLFF
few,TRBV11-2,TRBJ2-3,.,TGTGCCAGCAGAGCGCCAAACACAGATACGCAGTATTTT,CASRAPNTDTQYF
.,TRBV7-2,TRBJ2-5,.,TGTGCCAGCAGCCGACAAATGGGGCAAGAGACCCAGTACTTC,CASSRQMGQETQYF
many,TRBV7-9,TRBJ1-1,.,TGTGCCAGCAGCTTCCCGGTCCCTGAAGCTTTCTTT,CASSFPVPEAFF